This TCR beta chain came from a study of shared clonotypes between healthy human individuals. The protocol was immunoSEQ multiplex PCR, while the TCRdb copy is restricted to in-frame clones and leaves out a portion. The sample lists about 1 million clones; about 74% were seen once. A remark on this clone: What it binds is not known.

The CDR3 covers 15 residues. Germline V lookup: CDR1 SGHNT, CDR2 YYREEE (reference sequence). Trimming took 0 bases from V and 1 from J, leaving 7 bases between them. Study-level findings and limits: A handful of donors showed sharing of approximately 5% of naive CD4 clonotypes.

Sequenced material: memory CD4+ T cells sorted from blood. Subset in this sample: CD45RA-negative fraction. This sequence originates from a young man in good health. The chain combines TRBV5-4 with TRBJ2-2; D gene unclear. The CDR3 DNA reads as TGTGCCAGCAGCTTGGCAGAAAGGAACACCGGGGAGCTGTTTTTT. Protein product: CASSLAERNTGELFF.